A single sample is the source of the 22 T cell receptor beta chains below, sequenced in a study. TCRdb itself ran the 5' RACE reads through MiXCR, one entry per CDR3 protein. The sample holds 46,000 or so distinct CDR3 sequences, about a fifth seen once. The sorted Tregs were CD4+CD25+CD127-/low cells. Sequencing was done on a sample of Tregs sorted from a lymph node. The receptors were gathered from a female donor with breast cancer.

The V and J genes are TRBV6-5 and TRBJ1-2, with D perhaps TRBD1 (5 bases). This CDR3 contains 14 residues. V lost 8 bases to trimming and J lost 4 bases, with 17 bases between them. Germline V gene sequence: CDR1 MNHEY, CDR2 SVGAGI. CDR3 DNA: TGTGCCAGCGACCCGGGGGGGGTGGGCTATGGCTACACCTTC. Protein product: CASDPGGVGYGYTF.

This chain joins TRBV27 and TRBJ2-1; 7 positions agree with TRBD2. Germline lookup yields CDR1 MNHEY and CDR2 SMNVEV (reference sequence). The CDR3 contains 16 residues. V dropped 5 bases and J dropped 5; count of bases not matched to a gene: 12. The CDR3 loop reads CASSTLTSAVNNEQFF. Here the CDR3 DNA reads TGTGCCAGCAGTACCCTTACTAGCGCAGTCAACAATGAGCAGTTCTTC.

Notes on this clonotype: An end of the junction differs from the germline gene, which may be a read error. V is TRBV4-1 and J is TRBJ1-1; D is undetermined. Germline assignment: CDR1 MGHRA and CDR2 YSYEKL. The length of the CDR3 is 17 residues. DNA for the CDR3: TGTGCCAGCAGCCACCCGACTCGGGTCCCCATGAACACTGAAGCTTTCTTT. It specifies CASSHPTRVPMNTEAFF.

The rearrangement joins TRBV4-2 to TRBJ1-1, with a weak D call TRBD1 (5 bases). CDR3 length: 17 amino acids. V dropped 4 bases and J dropped 6 bases, with 24 bases sitting between them. Germline V gene lookup returns CDR1 LGHNA and CDR2 YNFKEQ. CDR3 DNA: TGTGCCAGCAGCCTCCCACGGGGGGGATTGAGGTCGGCTGAAGCTTTCTTT. Amino acid sequence: CASSLPRGGLRSAEAFF.

The genes are TRBV29-1 and TRBJ2-7; 7 bases are shared with TRBD2. Germline CDR1 and CDR2: SQVTM and ANQGSEA. Unmatched junction bases numbered 2, after V lost 4 bases and J lost 5 bases. The CDR3 covers 11 residues. The CDR3 is CSVGGGNEQYF. The CDR3, as DNA: TGCAGCGTTGGGGGGGGAAACGAGCAGTACTTC.

Sample share makes this clonotype medium-sized. The chain is built from TRBV27 and TRBJ2-4; either TRBD1 or TRBD2 may fit D (6 bases each). V lost 6 bases and J 3 bases, leaving 15 bases between the germline ends. The CDR3 has 15 residues. Germline CDR1 reads MNHEY; CDR2 reads SMNVEV (reference sequence). Here the CDR3 reads CASRSGGVGKNIQYF. In DNA form, the CDR3 reads TGTGCCAGCAGGTCCGGGGGCGTCGGCAAAAACATTCAGTACTTC.

This sequence joins TRBV6-1 and TRBJ1-3; TRBD1 aligns across 7 bases. V lost 5 bases and J lost 5; bases outside the gene matches: 6. CDR1 is MNHNS, CDR2 SASEGT, per germline. The CDR3 is 14 residues long. The CDR3 nucleotides read TGTGCCAGCAGTCGACAGGGCACCAGAAACACCATATATTTT. Its protein product is CASSRQGTRNTIYF.

This clonotype was counted a few times. This rearrangement joins TRBV5-6 to TRBJ2-7; D is unclear. From germline, CDR1 is SGHDT and CDR2 YYEEEE. The CDR3 has 13 amino acids. V was cut by 0 bases and J by 0 bases, with 4 bases left in between. CDR3: CASSLGVSYEQYF. The CDR3 DNA sequence: TGTGCCAGCAGCTTGGGAGTCTCCTACGAGCAGTACTTC.

There are many counts of this clonotype. J is TRBJ1-1 and V is TRBV5-1; D gene uncertain. Germline V gene sequence: CDR1 SGHRS, CDR2 YFSETQ. This CDR3 is built from 13 residues. V lost 4 bases to trimming and J lost 3 bases, with 10 bases between them. The CDR3 sequence is CASSVTRDTEAFF. Written as DNA, the CDR3 is TGCGCCAGCAGCGTGACCCGGGACACTGAAGCTTTCTTT.

The gene calls are TRBV12-3 or TRBV12-4 and TRBJ1-1; D unresolved. Trimming took off 8 bases at V and 0 bases at J, with 10 bases between the two ends. The length of the CDR3 is 13 residues. The CDR3 loop is CASGRDLNTEAFF. DNA for the CDR3: TGTGCCAGCGGAAGGGATCTGAACACTGAAGCTTTCTTT.

Worth noting for this clonotype: A much larger clone differs by one base, so this may be a read error. The gene calls are TRBV6-1 and TRBJ2-1, with TRBD2 matching 7 bases. CDR1 MNHNS and CDR2 SASEGT come from the germline V gene. This CDR3 has 14 residues. CDR3 loop: CASSSGTFYNERFF. In DNA form, the CDR3 reads TGTGCCAGCAGTAGCGGGACCTTCTACAATGAGCGGTTCTTC.

The chain combines TRBV10-3 with TRBJ1-3; D ambiguous. From germline, CDR1 is ENHRY and CDR2 SYGVKD. CDR3 size: 12 residues. Trimming left V 7 bases short and J 4 bases short, with 8 bases between. CDR3 region: CAITGSGNTIYF. In DNA form, the CDR3 reads TGTGCCATCACAGGCTCAGGAAACACCATATATTTT.

This clonotype was observed at least ten times. The CDR3 DNA is TGCAGCGTGTCACCGCCGGGACAGGAGGGCTATGGCTACACCTTC. Amino acid sequence: CSVSPPGQEGYGYTF. This chain joins TRBV29-1 and TRBJ1-2; TRBD1 agrees at 8 bases. CDR3 length equals 15 residues. Germline V gene lookup returns CDR1 SQVTM and CDR2 ANQGSEA. The J segment lost 4 bases and the V segment lost 6 bases, leaving 13 bases of the junction unmatched.

On this clonotype itself: This likely comes from a read error, as the CDR3 has no conserved phenylalanine or tryptophan at its end. The V call is TRBV5-4, the J call TRBJ2-1, with unresolved D. There are 12 residues in the CDR3. Per the germline V gene, CDR1 is SGHNT and CDR2 is YYREEE (reference sequence). V was cut by 4 bases and J by 8 bases, with 10 bases left in between. CDR3 DNA: TGTGCCAGCAGCACAGCTAGGGATGAGCAGTTCCTC. Protein: CASSTARDEQFL.

This clonotype is a singleton in its sample. A much larger clone sits a single nucleotide away, making a read error possible. The rearrangement joins TRBV12-3 or TRBV12-4 to TRBJ2-7; tentative D call: TRBD2 (5 bases). The CDR3 contains 14 residues. As DNA, the CDR3 is TGTGCCAGCACCCTCACGACTAATTCCTACGGGCAGTACTTC. It codes for CASTLTTNSYGQYF.

In this sample, this clonotype turned up many times. CDR3 sequence reads: CASSPGQFRQYF. The CDR3 region has the DNA TGTGCCAGCAGTCCTGGACAGTTCCGGCAGTACTTC. V gene TRBV27 combines with J gene TRBJ2-7; possible D gene TRBD1, 6 bases. CDR1 and CDR2 (germline): MNHEY, SMNVEV (reference sequence). The CDR3 covers 12 residues. Trimming stripped 5 bases from V and 9 bases from J, with 14 bases between.

In this sample, this clonotype turned up many times. V usage is TRBV28 and J usage is TRBJ2-1; D not resolved. V was shortened by 3 bases and J by 5 bases, with 11 bases between the two germline ends. Per the germline V gene, CDR1 is MDHEN and CDR2 is SYDVKM. The CDR3 length is 14 residues. CDR3 sequence: CASSLRPPHNEQFF. The CDR3, as DNA: TGTGCCAGCAGTTTGCGGCCCCCCCACAATGAGCAGTTCTTC.

This clonotype was counted at least ten times. The chain joins TRBV21-1 to TRBJ1-2; the table names TRBD1, a call not compared with the DNA. TRBV21-1 is marked as a pseudogene. The CDR3 runs to 18 residues. The CDR3 is CASSKSPGQGGSIYGYTF. CDR3 DNA: TGTGCCAGCAGCAAATCACCGGGACAGGGAGGATCTATCTATGGCTACACCTTC.

In this sample, this clonotype turned up once. The chain is built from TRBV20-1 and TRBJ1-5, with unresolved D. Germline assignment: CDR1 DFQATT and CDR2 SNEGSKA (reference sequence). The CDR3 runs to 12 residues. Deletions cut 4 bases from V and 2 bases from J, with 6 bases between. CDR3 in DNA: TGCAGTGCTATTGACCGCAATCAGCCCCAGCATTTT. Translated: CSAIDRNQPQHF.

This clonotype occurred many times. The V and J genes are TRBV12-3 or TRBV12-4 and TRBJ2-7, with D perhaps matching TRBD2 (6 bases). Trimming left V 5 bases short and J 2 bases short, with 16 bases between. The CDR3 loop spans 15 amino acids. The CDR3 loop is CASSPWGGAAYEQYF. The DNA for the CDR3 is TGTGCCAGCAGTCCCTGGGGCGGGGCAGCCTACGAGCAGTACTTC.

The J gene is TRBJ2-2, the V gene TRBV7-8; 10 nucleotides align to TRBD2. This CDR3 region has 17 residues. Trimming removed 5 bases from V and 1 base from J; junction bases left unmatched: 7. Germline CDR1 reads SGHVS; CDR2 reads FQNEAQ. CDR3 nucleotides: TGTGCCAGCAGCATCAGACGGACTAGCGGGAACACCGGGGAGCTGTTTTTT. This gives the protein CASSIRRTSGNTGELFF.

This clonotype is labeled medium-sized. The genes are TRBV7-2 and TRBJ1-5, with 9 nucleotides matching TRBD1. V lost 5 bases and J lost 5; bases outside the gene matches: 10. Germline lookup yields CDR1 SGHTA and CDR2 FQGNSA. This CDR3 has 16 amino acids. CDR3 bases: TGTGCCAGCAGCGCGCAAGCCGGGACAGGGCATCAGCCCCAGCATTTT. Its translation: CASSAQAGTGHQPQHF. The full variable domain, completed using reference TRBV7-2 and TRBJ1-5, is GAGVSQSPSNKVTEKGKDVELRCDPISGHTALYWYRQSLGQGLEFLIYFQGNSAPDKSGLPSDRFSAERTGGSVSTLTIQRTQQEDSAVYLCASSAQAGTGHQPQHFGDGTRLSIL.